The rows below give T cell receptor beta chains drawn from one sample of a study of chemoradiotherapy in HPV16-positive cancers. The method was immunoSEQ multiplex PCR; TCRdb's version includes in-frame clones alone and lacks a portion of them. The sample holds around 30,000 clones, approximately 90% seen once. Source: blood, taken from a patient who underwent chemoradiotherapy. All receptors come from a human donor with HPV-associated anogenital cancer. CDR3s leave out the opening cysteine and the closing phenylalanine or tryptophan.

v_gene: TRBV11-3
CDR3aa: ASSPRTSGSRYNEQF

v_gene: TRBV19
CDR3aa: ASRGPGEGTEAF

v_gene: TRBV18
CDR3aa: ASSPSGELF

v_gene: TRBV9
CDR3aa: ASSVGAGSNTNYGYT

v_gene: TRBV30
CDR3aa: AWSVFLRDTYGYT

v_gene: TRBV7-9
CDR3aa: ASSFLQGRQETQY

v_gene: TRBV20-1
CDR3aa: SVGRVVGYT

v_gene: TRBV5-1
CDR3aa: ASSLSSGTLGHEQF

v_gene: TRBV6-5
CDR3aa: ASRGQGLSYEQY

v_gene: TRBV11-2
CDR3aa: ASSPTSDYEQY

v_gene: TRBV7-2
CDR3aa: ASSWDSNTDTQY

v_gene: TRBV19
CDR3aa: ASSRYRDTEAF

v_gene: TRBV19
CDR3aa: ASRWRNEQF

v_gene: TRBV11-3
CDR3aa: ASSLVRGMDCQPQH

v_gene: TRBV5-5
CDR3aa: ASSQDYGDNEQF

v_gene: TRBV15
CDR3aa: ATSRDHRGRNGYT

v_gene: TRBV7-9
CDR3aa: ASSLEAGGKYEQY

v_gene: TRBV15
CDR3aa: ATSRVRGEGKNIQY

v_gene: TRBV7-2
CDR3aa: ASSRGQGYYGYT

v_gene: TRBV15
CDR3aa: ATSRDPGGNEKLF

v_gene: TRBV29-1
CDR3aa: SVAIFRGQGLDAYEQY

v_gene: TRBV4-3
CDR3aa: ASSQVMRSYNSPLH

v_gene: TRBV18
CDR3aa: ASSPAGQGVDEAF

v_gene: TRBV5-8
CDR3aa: ASSLSQGGGQPQH

v_gene: TRBV7-2
CDR3aa: ASSLDSQGSSYEQY

v_gene: TRBV4-1
CDR3aa: ASSKEDRGNQPQH

v_gene: TRBV19
CDR3aa: ASSITTGTEAF

v_gene: TRBV7-2
CDR3aa: ASRQGEKYTEAF

v_gene: TRBV9
CDR3aa: ASSESGTGNTEAF

v_gene: TRBV7-9
CDR3aa: ASSYLRDTGELF

v_gene: TRBV5-1
CDR3aa: ASSLLPTGGNPYEQY

v_gene: TRBV9
CDR3aa: ASTLMGQGAHNEQF

v_gene: TRBV6-5
CDR3aa: ASQKLAGVGDTQY

v_gene: TRBV4-2
CDR3aa: ASSQERGPSVWYT

v_gene: TRBV7-3
CDR3aa: ASSFDRAGAEQF

v_gene: TRBV10-1
CDR3aa: ASSSAGTGGGEQY

v_gene: TRBV6-1
CDR3aa: ASGTTAPYEQY

v_gene: TRBV4-1
CDR3aa: ASSQGGSGLGQY

v_gene: TRBV7-9
CDR3aa: ASSSNYNPSTDTQY

v_gene: TRBV7-2
CDR3aa: ATPGRESGDTQY

v_gene: TRBV2
CDR3aa: ASTIQGSGNTIY

v_gene: TRBV6-1
CDR3aa: ASHRTEEKLF

v_gene: TRBV2
CDR3aa: ASSVRQGADT

v_gene: TRBV5-6
CDR3aa: ASSLRRLSNQPQH

v_gene: TRBV6-5
CDR3aa: ASSARDRPTEAF

v_gene: TRBV5-1
CDR3aa: ASSLSGVTDTQY

v_gene: TRBV30
CDR3aa: AWSTLGGIRGNTEAF

v_gene: TRBV15
CDR3aa: ATSRDRFGGRGPNTEAF

v_gene: TRBV11-3
CDR3aa: ASSLGGGGGETQY